Below, 23 T cell receptor beta chains from the same sample are listed, as sequenced in a study of human T cells and chemical hapten exposure. TCRdb reprocessed the RACE reads with MiXCR, giving one entry per CDR3 protein. The data hold around 99,000 distinct CDR3 sequences, with roughly a tenth observed a single time. The sample's time point: patch test 2, 6 weeks after DPC sensitization. The treatment was: therapeutic diphenylcyclopropenone sensitization with weekly scalp DPC. The sample consisted of whole blood, taken in connection with sensitization to the hapten diphenylcyclopropenone (DPC). The receptors shown here come from a woman in her 40s with alopecia areata. Some clones in this sample may be carry-over from other donors' samples.

The sample holds many counts of this clonotype. This chain uses TRBV10-2 with TRBJ2-1; TRBD2 matches 9 bases. V lost 5 bases, J lost 0 bases, and 14 bases stayed unmatched. CDR3 length: 19 amino acids. CDR1 is WSHSY and CDR2 is SAAADI in the germline V gene. For the CDR3, the DNA is TGCGCCAGCAGTATGCCCGAGACTAGCGGACCGAGCTCCTACAATGAGCAGTTCTTC. Translating gives CASSMPETSGPSSYNEQFF.

This clonotype appeared many times. This chain connects TRBV7-6 to TRBJ2-3; D unclear. The length of the CDR3 is 13 residues. Trimming removed 0 bases from V and 4 bases from J, with 5 bases in between. Germline CDR1 and CDR2: SGHVS and FNYEAQ. The CDR3 DNA sequence: TGTGCCAGCAGCTTAGCGCCTCCAGATACGCAGTATTTT. The encoded protein is CASSLAPPDTQYF.

Notes on this clonotype: At one boundary the junction diverges from the germline segment, which might be a read error. CDR3 sequence reads: CASSNGVLARLF. In nucleotides, the CDR3 is TGTGCCAGCAGCAACGGTGTGCTAGCTCGGCTCTTC. The V call is TRBV2, the J call TRBJ2-1, with a weak D call TRBD2 (5 bases). The CDR3 is made up of 12 amino acids. CDR1 is SNHLY and CDR2 is FYNNEI in the germline V gene.

V gene TRBV11-3 combines with J gene TRBJ2-7, with a possible D match to TRBD1 (6 bases). V was shortened by 5 bases and J by 1 base, with 9 bases between the two germline ends. Germline V gene data show CDR1 as SGHNT and CDR2 as YENEEA. The CDR3 has 13 amino acids. The CDR3 nucleotides read TGTGCCAGCAGCGTGACAGGTTCCTACGAGCAGTACTTC. As protein: CASSVTGSYEQYF.

This clonotype showed up many times. Because the CDR3's place on the DNA is in doubt, the DNA is left out and the CDR3 is given as listed by TCRdb. The chain carries TRBV7-5 and TRBJ2-7; the table's D gene call, TRBD1, was not cross checked with the DNA. TRBV7-5 is an annotated pseudogene. The CDR3 spans 16 residues, counting both ends. The CDR3 reads CISVPEAQKGTYEQYF.

This clonotype has a count of ten or more. The rearrangement uses TRBV11-2 and TRBJ1-2; TRBD1 is a possible D gene (5 bases). The germline V gene encodes CDR1 SGHAT and CDR2 FQNNGV. The CDR3 length is 14 residues. The V and J ends lost 1 base and 5 bases respectively, with 11 bases between them. Here the CDR3 reads CASSLGQSSYGYTF. The CDR3 DNA sequence: TGTGCCAGCAGCTTAGGACAGTCCTCTTATGGCTACACCTTC.

This clonotype turned up a few times. J is TRBJ2-3 and V is TRBV12-3 or TRBV12-4; D might be TRBD1 or TRBD2, each matching 5 bases. V was pared by 6 bases and J by 0 bases, with 16 bases between. The CDR3 length is 16 residues. The CDR3 DNA reads as TGTGCCAGCAGCCAAGGGACGGCCACTAGCACAGATACGCAGTATTTT. Amino acid sequence: CASSQGTATSTDTQYF.

The table lists this clonotype with many counts. The chain couples TRBV9 to TRBJ1-4; 9 positions agree with TRBD1. The CDR3 runs 15 residues. Trimming cost V 4 bases and J 6 bases; bases outside gene matches: 7. Germline-derived CDR1 and CDR2 are SGDLS and YYNGEE. This CDR3 reads CASSKDGQGYEKLFF. CDR3 in DNA: TGTGCCAGCAGCAAGGACGGACAGGGGTATGAAAAACTGTTTTTT.

The chain employs TRBV12-3 or TRBV12-4 and TRBJ1-2; D is ambiguous. The CDR3 contains 12 residues. V lost 6 bases and J 2 bases, leaving 7 bases between the germline ends. CDR3 sequence: CASRSPNYGYTF. The DNA for the CDR3 is TGTGCCAGCAGATCACCGAACTATGGCTACACCTTC.

Comments on this clonotype: One end of the junction varies from germline; a read error may be responsible. J is TRBJ2-3 and V is TRBV11-2; D not resolved. The CDR3 runs to 12 residues. Germline V gene data show CDR1 as SGHAT and CDR2 as FQNNGV. CDR3 sequence reads: CASSFGVDMQYF. The CDR3 region has the DNA TGTGCCAGCAGCTTTGGGGTGGATATGCAGTATTTT.

This clonotype was recorded a few times. The CDR3 DNA is TGTGCCAGCAGTGCCGGGACAGTCCTCACAGATACGCAGTATTTT. Its protein is CASSAGTVLTDTQYF. This chain joins TRBV6-5 and TRBJ2-3; TRBD1 matches at 7 bases. With 5 bases clipped from V and 2 bases from J, the junction kept 7 bases outside the gene matches. The CDR3 length is 15 residues. Per the germline V gene, CDR1 is MNHEY and CDR2 is SVGAGI.

There are many counts of this clonotype. The V gene is TRBV25-1, the J gene TRBJ2-7; maybe TRBD2 (8 bases). Germline V CDR1 and CDR2: MGHDK, SYGVNS. CDR3 size: 18 residues. Trimming stripped 5 bases from V and 2 bases from J, with 25 bases between. The CDR3 loop reads CASSLRGGIAGQTYEQYF. CDR3 in DNA: TGTGCCAGCAGTCTCCGGGGGGGGATTGCGGGACAGACCTACGAGCAGTACTTC.

This clonotype was seen at least ten times. The chain uses TRBV11-2 and TRBJ2-1; no definite D call. The germline CDR1 and CDR2 sequences are SGHAT and FQNNGV. V lost 5 bases and J 0 bases, leaving 8 bases between the germline ends. CDR3 length: 14 residues. The CDR3, as DNA: TGTGCCAGCAGCCCCCCCAGCTCCTACAATGAGCAGTTCTTC. Translated, it gives CASSPPSSYNEQFF.

This clonotype was counted at least ten times. The gene calls are TRBV7-2 and TRBJ2-7; no reliable D call. CDR1 is SGHTA and CDR2 is FQGNSA in the germline V gene. The CDR3 length is 14 residues. The V end was cut by 1 base, the J end by 6 bases, with 13 bases between. CDR3 loop: CASSLEYGFREQYF. The CDR3, as DNA: TGTGCCAGCAGCTTAGAGTACGGGTTCCGCGAGCAGTACTTC.

The chain recombines TRBV12-3 or TRBV12-4 with TRBJ2-1; D tentatively reads TRBD1 or TRBD2 (5 bases each). The V gene lost 5 bases and the J gene lost 9 bases, with 17 bases spanning the gap. The CDR3 is 14 amino acids. The CDR3 protein is CASSLRGRGAEQFF. The CDR3 bases are TGTGCCAGCAGTCTGAGGGGTAGGGGCGCTGAGCAGTTCTTC.

This clonotype was recorded at least ten times. The V gene is TRBV7-2, the J gene TRBJ1-1, with no clear D. Trimming took 5 bases from V and 1 from J, leaving 14 bases between them. Per the germline V gene, CDR1 is SGHTA and CDR2 is FQGNSA. This CDR3 has 15 residues. CDR3 in DNA: TGTGCCAGCAGCACCAGCCGGGCCTCGAACACTGAAGCTTTCTTT. Amino acid sequence: CASSTSRASNTEAFF.

This clonotype has more than one count but fewer than ten. The chain uses TRBV7-8 and TRBJ2-3, with 11 bases that match TRBD2. V dropped 2 bases and J dropped 0; count of bases not matched to a gene: 7. Germline lookup yields CDR1 SGHVS and CDR2 FQNEAQ. The CDR3 contains 18 residues. The CDR3 nucleotides are TGTGCCAGCAGCTTATGGTCTAGCGGGGGGACTAGCACAGATACGCAGTATTTT. Its protein product is CASSLWSSGGTSTDTQYF.

This clonotype was detected only a few times. The chain couples TRBV5-1 to TRBJ2-7, with 12 bases aligning to TRBD2. The CDR3 extends over 13 amino acids. The V segment lost 4 bases and the J segment 6 bases; nucleotides outside the gene matches: 2. From germline, CDR1 is SGHRS and CDR2 YFSETQ. DNA of the CDR3: TGCGCCAGCAGCCAGGGACTAGCGGGCGAGCAGTACTTC. Amino acids: CASSQGLAGEQYF. Together with reference TRBV5-1 and TRBJ2-7, the CDR3 gives the full variable domain: KAGVTQTPRYLIKTRGQQVTLSCSPISGHRSVSWYQQTPGQGLQFLFEYFSETQRNKGNFPGRFSGRQFSNSRSEMNVSTLELGDSALYLCASSQGLAGEQYFGPGTRLTVT.

Points on this clonotype: This may come from a read error, since a much larger clone is one base off. V usage is TRBV6-5 and J usage is TRBJ1-1, with D unresolved. Germline lookup yields CDR1 MNHEY and CDR2 SVGAGI. Trimming pared 0 bases from V and 0 bases from J, leaving 11 bases between. This CDR3 has 16 amino acids. CDR3: CASSYSTTALNTEAFF. The CDR3 region has the DNA TGTGCCAGCAGTTACTCTACAACAGCCCTGAACACTGAAGCTTTCTTT.

The chain recombines TRBV18 with TRBJ2-7; a possible D gene is TRBD1 (5 bases). Trimming took off 4 bases at V and 0 bases at J, with 13 bases between the two ends. Germline V gene lookup returns CDR1 KGHSH and CDR2 LQKENI. The CDR3 length is 15 residues. CDR3 DNA: TGTGCCAGCTCACTCATAGGGGATAGCTCCTACGAGCAGTACTTC. Translated, it gives CASSLIGDSSYEQYF.

The chain combines TRBV25-1 with TRBJ1-1, with D maybe TRBD1 (5 bases). This CDR3 comprises 17 residues. Trimming pared 7 bases from V and 4 bases from J, leaving 25 bases between. CDR1 is MGHDK, CDR2 SYGVNS, per germline. Here the CDR3 reads CASTDGALSVGGTEAFF. The CDR3 DNA reads as TGTGCCAGCACGGACGGGGCCCTATCAGTGGGGGGCACTGAAGCTTTCTTT. Filled out from reference TRBV25-1 and TRBJ1-1, the complete variable domain reads EADIYQTPRYLVIGTGKKITLECSQTMGHDKMYWYQQDPGMELHLIHYSYGVNSTEKGDLSSESTVSRIRTEHFPLTLESARPSHTSQYLCASTDGALSVGGTEAFFGQGTRLTVV.

This rearrangement joins TRBV7-9 to TRBJ1-2, with 7 bases matching TRBD1. CDR3 size: 15 residues. J gave up 3 bases and V 1 base, and 5 bases lay outside the gene matches. CDR1 SEHNR and CDR2 FQNEAQ come from the germline V gene (reference sequence). CDR3: CASSLGGTADYGYTF. DNA of the CDR3: TGTGCCAGCAGCTTAGGAGGGACAGCGGACTATGGCTACACCTTC.

This clonotype has a handful of counts. The chain employs TRBV2 and TRBJ2-5; 7 bases fit TRBD1. The ends lost 5 bases at V and 1 base at J; junction bases unmatched: 7. The CDR3 covers 15 residues. CDR1 is SNHLY and CDR2 is FYNNEI in the germline V gene. CDR3 DNA: TGTGCCAGCAGTCCTCAGACAGGGACCCAAGAGACCCAGTACTTC. Residues: CASSPQTGTQETQYF.